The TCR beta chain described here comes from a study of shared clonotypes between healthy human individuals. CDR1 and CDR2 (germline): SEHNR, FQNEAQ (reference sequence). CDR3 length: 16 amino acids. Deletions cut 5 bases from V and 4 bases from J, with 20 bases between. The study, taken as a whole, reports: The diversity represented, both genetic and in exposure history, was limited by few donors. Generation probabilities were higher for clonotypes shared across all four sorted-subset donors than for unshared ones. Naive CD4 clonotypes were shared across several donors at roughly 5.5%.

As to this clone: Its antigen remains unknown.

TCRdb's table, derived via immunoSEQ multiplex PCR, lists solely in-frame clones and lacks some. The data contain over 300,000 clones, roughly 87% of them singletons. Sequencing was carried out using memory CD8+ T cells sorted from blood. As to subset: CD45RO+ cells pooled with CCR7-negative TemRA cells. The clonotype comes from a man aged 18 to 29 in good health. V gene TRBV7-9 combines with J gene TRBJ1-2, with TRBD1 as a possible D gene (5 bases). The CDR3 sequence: CASSPLQGVLAYGYTF. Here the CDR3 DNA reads TGTGCCAGCAGCCCGTTGCAGGGTGTCCTCGCCTATGGCTACACCTTC.